This T cell receptor beta chain was captured in a study of T cell responses to AZD1222 COVID-19 vaccine. General study results and limits: Spike-wide coverage was observed for vaccine-associated CD4 TCRs, with dominant responses at 160-218 and 743-854. Spike-specific TCRs gained breadth and depth after people received two AZD1222 doses. Unmutated variant regions are reportedly targeted by nearly half of spike-specific TCRs.

This CDR3 region has 14 residues. The germline V gene has CDR1 SGHRS and CDR2 YFSETQ. V was shortened by 0 bases and J by 9 bases, with 15 bases between the two germline ends. A word on this clone: The antigen is unknown.

Sequencing was performed with immunoSEQ multiplex PCR; in TCRdb, only in-frame clones are kept and a portion is missing. The sample shows 150,000 or so clones, over 90% of them seen only once. The chain employs TRBV5-1 and TRBJ1-2, with a weak D call TRBD1 (6 bases). The TCR originated in an adult in good health. This specimen consisted of peripheral blood, obtained on day 0 of MenACWY control vaccination. The chain's CDR3 is CASSLGQSGESYTF. Written as DNA, the CDR3 is TGCGCCAGCAGCTTGGGACAATCAGGGGAGAGCTACACCTTC.